This paragraph covers one T cell receptor beta chain sequence. The V gene end was trimmed by 5 bases and the J gene end by 10 bases; junction bases not matched to a gene: 9. Germline CDR1 reads MNHEY; CDR2 reads SMNVEV (reference sequence). The CDR3 consists of 15 residues. This sample is drawn from a study of blood T cell repertoires in COVID-19. The method was immunoSEQ multiplex PCR; TCRdb's version includes in-frame clones alone and lacks a portion of them. The sample holds 150,000 to 200,000 clones, 82% seen once. This TCR came from a woman aged 25 to 39 with acute or convalescent COVID-19. Sequencing was performed on peripheral blood. The chain joins TRBV27 to TRBJ1-6; TRBD1 matches 9 bases. The CDR3 loop reads CASSNGQGRNSPLHF. CDR3 bases: TGTGCCAGCAGTAACGGACAGGGGCGAAACTCACCCCTCCACTTT.